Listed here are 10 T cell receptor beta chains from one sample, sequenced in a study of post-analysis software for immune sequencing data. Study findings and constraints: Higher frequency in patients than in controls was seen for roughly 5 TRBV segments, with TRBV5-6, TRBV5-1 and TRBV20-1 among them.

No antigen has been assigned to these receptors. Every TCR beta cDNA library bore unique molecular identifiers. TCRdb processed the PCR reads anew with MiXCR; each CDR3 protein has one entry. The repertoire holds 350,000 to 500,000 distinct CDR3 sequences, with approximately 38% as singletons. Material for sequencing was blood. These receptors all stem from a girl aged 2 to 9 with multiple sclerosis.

Here the CDR3 DNA reads TGCGCCAGCAGCTTGGCCTTTGCCGGCTGTGAGCAGTTCTTC. Its translation is CASSLAFAGCEQFF. The chain employs TRBV5-1 and TRBJ2-1, with D hard to call. Germline V gene lookup returns CDR1 SGHRS and CDR2 YFSETQ. The CDR3 has 14 residues. The V and J ends lost 0 bases and 9 bases respectively, with 13 bases between them.

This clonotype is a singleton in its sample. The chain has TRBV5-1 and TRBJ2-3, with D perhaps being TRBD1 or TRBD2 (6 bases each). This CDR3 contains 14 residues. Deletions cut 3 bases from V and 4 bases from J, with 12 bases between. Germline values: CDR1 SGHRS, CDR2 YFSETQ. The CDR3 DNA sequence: TGCGCCAGCAGCTCCGGACAGCGGGCAGATACGCAGTATTTT. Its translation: CASSSGQRADTQYF.

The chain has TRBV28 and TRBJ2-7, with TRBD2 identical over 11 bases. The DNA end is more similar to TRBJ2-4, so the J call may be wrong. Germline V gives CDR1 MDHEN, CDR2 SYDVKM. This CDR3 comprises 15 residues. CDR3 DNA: TGTGCCAGCATTAGCGGGGGGGAGTCCGAAAACATTCAGTACTTC. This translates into CASISGGESENIQYF.

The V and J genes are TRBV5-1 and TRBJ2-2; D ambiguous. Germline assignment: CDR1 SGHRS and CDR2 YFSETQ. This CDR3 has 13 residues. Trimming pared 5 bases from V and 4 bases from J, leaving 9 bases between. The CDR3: CASRPQVTGELFF. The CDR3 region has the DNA TGCGCCAGCAGGCCGCAGGTCACCGGGGAGCTGTTTTTT.

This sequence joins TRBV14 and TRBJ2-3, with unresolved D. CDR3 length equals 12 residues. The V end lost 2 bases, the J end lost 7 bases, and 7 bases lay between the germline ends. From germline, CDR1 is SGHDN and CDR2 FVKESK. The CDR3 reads CASSQSSNTQYF. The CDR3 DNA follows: TGTGCCAGCAGCCAATCAAGTAATACGCAGTATTTT.

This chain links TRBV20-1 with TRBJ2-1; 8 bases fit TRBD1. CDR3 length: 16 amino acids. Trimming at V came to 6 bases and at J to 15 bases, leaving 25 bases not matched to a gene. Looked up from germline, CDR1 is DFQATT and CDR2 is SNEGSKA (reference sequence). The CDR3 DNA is TGCAGTGCCCTTTATCCGTGGACAGGGCATGGATTCGCGGGGTTCTTC. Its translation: CSALYPWTGHGFAGFF.

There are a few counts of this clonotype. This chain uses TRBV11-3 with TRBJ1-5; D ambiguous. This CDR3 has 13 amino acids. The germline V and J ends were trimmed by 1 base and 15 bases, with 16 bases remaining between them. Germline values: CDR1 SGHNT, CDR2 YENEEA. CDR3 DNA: TGTGCCAGCAGCTTAGGTTACCGGTGGTTGGGGCATTTT. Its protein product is CASSLGYRWLGHF.

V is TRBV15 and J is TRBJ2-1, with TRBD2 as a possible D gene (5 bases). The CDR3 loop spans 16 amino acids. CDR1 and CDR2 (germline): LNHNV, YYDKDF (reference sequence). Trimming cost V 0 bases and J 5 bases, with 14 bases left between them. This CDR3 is CATSRELSGVDNEQFF. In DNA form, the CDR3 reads TGTGCCACCAGCAGAGAGCTAAGCGGAGTGGACAATGAGCAGTTCTTC. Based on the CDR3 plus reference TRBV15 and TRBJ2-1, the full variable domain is DAMVIQNPRYQVTQFGKPVTLSCSQTLNHNVMYWYQQKSSQAPKLLFHYYDKDFNNEADTPDNFQSRRPNTSFCFLDIRSPGLGDTAMYLCATSRELSGVDNEQFFGPGTRLTVL.

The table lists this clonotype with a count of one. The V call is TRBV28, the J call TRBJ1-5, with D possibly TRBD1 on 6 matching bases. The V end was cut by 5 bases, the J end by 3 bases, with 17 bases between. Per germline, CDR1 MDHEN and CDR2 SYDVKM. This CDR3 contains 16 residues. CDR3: CASSPPTGRPNQPQHF. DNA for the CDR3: TGTGCCAGCAGTCCCCCGACAGGCCGTCCCAATCAGCCCCAGCATTTT.

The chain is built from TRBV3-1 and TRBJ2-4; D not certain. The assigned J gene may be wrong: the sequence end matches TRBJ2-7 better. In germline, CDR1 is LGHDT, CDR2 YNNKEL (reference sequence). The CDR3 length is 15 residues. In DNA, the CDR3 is TGTGCCAGCAGCCAAGATTTGGGTCCCCCCTACGAGCAGTACTTC. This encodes CASSQDLGPPYEQYF.